Detailed here is one TCR beta chain. These data belong to a study of T cell changes during pregnancy in multiple sclerosis. Trimming removed 0 bases at V and 2 bases at J, with 12 bases between. Germline CDR1 is SGDLS and CDR2 is YYNGEE. The CDR3 sequence is 15 residues long. Libraries were prepared by immunoSEQ multiplex PCR; TCRdb keeps only in-frame clonotypes and omits some of them. The sample consists of fewer than 70,000 clones, approximately 94% of them appearing once. The chain employs TRBV9 and TRBJ2-7; tentative D call: TRBD2 (6 bases). The TCR was taken from a female donor with multiple sclerosis, enrolled in a pregnancy study. The specimen comprised CD8+ T cells from peripheral blood mononuclear cells, sampled in the third trimester of pregnancy. The CDR3 reads CASSVGDSGTYEQYF. Here the CDR3 DNA reads TGTGCCAGCAGCGTAGGAGATAGCGGAACCTACGAGCAGTACTTC.